Shown below are 21 T cell receptor beta chains from a single sample sequenced in a study of blood T cell repertoires in COVID-19. Method: immunoSEQ multiplex PCR; TCRdb's copy keeps in-frame clones and lacks some. This table holds tens of thousands of clones, roughly 80% found once. Sample: peripheral blood. The origin of the receptors is a human donor in a cohort sampled during active COVID-19.

The CDR3, as DNA: TGTGCCAGCAGTTACAGGACAGGACATGAGCAGTACTTC. Amino acid sequence: CASSYRTGHEQYF. V usage is TRBV6-6 and J usage is TRBJ2-7; 7 nucleotides line up with TRBD1. Germline assignment: CDR1 MNHNY and CDR2 SVGAGI (reference sequence). This CDR3 contains 13 residues. V lost 2 bases and J lost 7; bases outside the gene matches: 5.

This clone has more than one count but fewer than ten. The V call is TRBV27, the J call TRBJ2-2; D uncertain. With 1 base removed from V and 8 bases from J, the gap between germline ends came to 8 bases. The CDR3 is 13 residues long. The V gene's germline CDR1 is MNHEY and CDR2 SMNVEV (reference sequence). The CDR3 loop reads CASSLFRLGELFF. As DNA, the CDR3 is TGTGCCAGCAGTTTATTCCGGTTGGGGGAGCTGTTTTTT.

This sequence joins TRBV5-1 and TRBJ2-7, with D perhaps TRBD2 (5 bases). This CDR3 has 14 amino acids. CDR1 is SGHRS, CDR2 YFSETQ, per germline. V lost 1 base, J lost 0 bases, and 8 bases lay in between. The DNA for the CDR3 is TGCGCCAGCAGCTTGCACCGGGGCTCCTACGAGCAGTACTTC. Translated: CASSLHRGSYEQYF.

V usage is TRBV6-2 or TRBV6-3 and J usage is TRBJ2-2, with D possibly matching TRBD2 (6 bases). The germline V gene encodes CDR1 MNHEY and CDR2 SVGEGT. The CDR3 covers 15 residues. V was pared by 3 bases and J by 4 bases, with 12 bases between. The CDR3 bases are TGTGCCAGCAGTTATTGGAGGGACCGCACCGGGGAGCTGTTTTTT. This translates into CASSYWRDRTGELFF.

The rearrangement uses TRBV5-1 and TRBJ2-2, with TRBD1 as a possible D gene (5 bases). The CDR3 extends over 14 amino acids. Deletions cut 5 bases from V and 2 bases from J, with 10 bases between. Germline V gene lookup returns CDR1 SGHRS and CDR2 YFSETQ. The CDR3 loop reads CASRTDSNTGELFF. The CDR3 DNA follows: TGCGCCAGCAGGACTGACAGCAACACCGGGGAGCTGTTTTTT.

There are a few counts of this clone. The chain employs TRBV11-2 and TRBJ2-7; TRBD1 is a possible D gene (6 bases). The germline V gene encodes CDR1 SGHAT and CDR2 FQNNGV. The CDR3 runs 18 residues. V was pared by 1 base and J by 0 bases, with 19 bases between. CDR3 coding DNA: TGTGCCAGCAGCTTAGCGCCCCCGGGACACCTTTTCTCCTACGAGCAGTACTTC. Protein sequence: CASSLAPPGHLFSYEQYF.

The rearrangement joins TRBV21-1 to TRBJ1-3. TRBV21-1 is noted as a pseudogene. This CDR3 comprises 17 residues. CDR3 DNA: TGTGCCAGCAGCAATCGCAAGCTAAGTTTGCCTGGAAACACCATATATTTT. Translating it yields CASSNRKLSLPGNTIYF.

The chain employs TRBV7-6 and TRBJ1-5; D is unclear. Trimming cost V 1 base and J 5 bases, with 12 bases left between them. CDR1 and CDR2 from the germline V gene are SGHVS and FNYEAQ. CDR3 length equals 15 residues. For the CDR3, the DNA is TGTGCCAGCAGCTTAGGGGGAGCCCCCTATCAGCCCCAGCATTTT. Translated, it gives CASSLGGAPYQPQHF.

The chain is built from TRBV5-6 and TRBJ2-7; the match to TRBD1 covers 10 bases. Germline V gene sequence: CDR1 SGHDT, CDR2 YYEEEE. The CDR3 has 16 amino acids. Germline trimming cut 1 base from V and 4 bases from J; bases unmatched to any gene: 8. CDR3 in DNA: TGTGCCAGCAGCTTGTGGGGTGACAGGGGGCTTTACGAGCAGTACTTC. It codes for CASSLWGDRGLYEQYF.

The gene calls are TRBV12-3 or TRBV12-4 and TRBJ2-7; D is ambiguous. The CDR3 extends over 12 amino acids. With 4 bases removed from V and 8 bases from J, the gap between germline ends came to 12 bases. The CDR3 region is CASSSATVKQYF. CDR3 sequence (DNA): TGTGCCAGCAGTTCCGCTACGGTCAAGCAGTACTTC.

The rearrangement links TRBV7-6 to TRBJ1-6; D might be TRBD1 (6 bases). Germline assignment: CDR1 SGHVS and CDR2 FNYEAQ. V gave up 5 bases and J gave up 7 bases, with 12 bases separating them. The CDR3 sequence is 14 residues long. The CDR3 DNA reads as TGTGCCAGCAGCGAGCGGACAGCCAATTCACCCCTCCACTTT. It yields the protein CASSERTANSPLHF. Full variable domain (outside the CDR3, taken from reference TRBV7-6 and TRBJ1-6): GAGVSQSPRYKVTKRGQDVALRCDPISGHVSLYWYRQALGQGPEFLTYFNYEAQQDKSGLPNDRFSAERPEGSISTLTIQRTEQRDSAMYRCASSERTANSPLHFGNGTRLTVT.

This chain uses TRBV6-4 with TRBJ2-5; D not certain. V was shortened by 4 bases and J by 2 bases, with 8 bases between the two germline ends. Germline CDR1 reads MRHNA; CDR2 reads SNTAGT. The CDR3 totals 13 residues. In DNA form, the CDR3 reads TGTGCCAGCAGTGCGAACTGGCAAGAGACCCAGTACTTC. As protein: CASSANWQETQYF.

The V gene is TRBV29-1, the J gene TRBJ1-2, with 11 positions matching TRBD1. CDR3 length: 13 amino acids. J gave up 2 bases and V 7 bases, and 3 bases lay outside the gene matches. Germline CDR1 and CDR2: SQVTM and ANQGSEA. DNA of the CDR3: TGCAGCGCCGGGGACAGGGGGAACTATGGCTACACCTTC. As protein: CSAGDRGNYGYTF.

This chain joins TRBV18 and TRBJ2-7; 12 bases agree with TRBD2. Germline V gene lookup returns CDR1 KGHSH and CDR2 LQKENI. The CDR3 contains 16 residues. V was pared by 5 bases and J by 4 bases, with 9 bases of the junction left unmatched. The CDR3 DNA reads as TGTGCCAGCTCAGGACTAGCGGGGATCCCGGGGTACGAGCAGTACTTC. It yields the protein CASSGLAGIPGYEQYF.

V usage is TRBV9 and J usage is TRBJ1-4, with 8 positions matching TRBD1. CDR1 is SGDLS and CDR2 is YYNGEE in the germline V gene. This CDR3 is built from 15 residues. The V segment lost 5 bases and the J segment 7 bases; nucleotides outside the gene matches: 10. This CDR3 reads CASSFQGQGGEKLFF. For the CDR3, the DNA is TGTGCCAGCAGTTTCCAAGGACAGGGTGGTGAAAAACTGTTTTTT.

This sequence joins TRBV3-1 (or the pseudogene TRBV3-2) and TRBJ1-5, with unresolved D. The V end lost 1 base, the J end lost 5 bases, and 6 bases lay between the germline ends. From germline, CDR1 is LGHDT and CDR2 YNNKEL (reference sequence). The CDR3 totals 13 residues. The CDR3 DNA is TGTGCCAGCAGCCAAGCTACCCATCAGCCCCAGCATTTT. Residues: CASSQATHQPQHF.

The V gene is TRBV4-1, the J gene TRBJ2-7; possible D gene TRBD1, 5 bases. The CDR3 extends over 15 amino acids. Trimming left V 4 bases short and J 2 bases short, with 15 bases between. Germline V gives CDR1 MGHRA, CDR2 YSYEKL. CDR3 protein: CASSLKGADPYEQYF. The CDR3 region has the DNA TGCGCCAGCAGCCTCAAAGGGGCGGATCCCTACGAGCAGTACTTC.

V and J are TRBV10-2 and TRBJ2-5, with 8 bases that match TRBD2. This CDR3 has 14 amino acids. Germline trimming cut 7 bases from V and 5 bases from J; bases unmatched to any gene: 9. Germline CDR1 reads WSHSY; CDR2 reads SAAADI. CDR3 DNA sequence: TGCGCCAGCACCCCCGCTAGCGGGCTTGAGACCCAGTACTTC. Translated, it gives CASTPASGLETQYF.

V is TRBV10-3 and J is TRBJ2-7, with 7 bases aligning to TRBD1. The V gene's germline CDR1 is ENHRY and CDR2 SYGVKD. With 6 bases clipped from V and 5 bases from J, the junction kept 7 bases outside the gene matches. This CDR3 contains 13 residues. CDR3 sequence: CAIRGGSLHEQYF. In nucleotides, the CDR3 is TGTGCCATCAGAGGGGGCAGCCTCCACGAGCAGTACTTC.

This chain connects TRBV7-2 to TRBJ2-7; 10 positions match TRBD1. V shed 1 base and J 6 bases; nucleotides not matched to a gene: 6. CDR3 size: 15 residues. The germline V gene encodes CDR1 SGHTA and CDR2 FQGNSA. In nucleotides, the CDR3 is TGTGCCAGCAGCTTAGACGGGACAGGGGCGCGCGAGCAGTACTTC. This translates into CASSLDGTGAREQYF.

CDR3 amino acids: CASSVAGGSETQYF. The CDR3, as DNA: TGTGCCAGCAGCGTAGCCGGGGGTAGTGAGACCCAGTACTTC. The J gene is TRBJ2-5, the V gene TRBV9; a possible D gene is TRBD2 (6 bases). Trimming removed 0 bases at V and 5 bases at J, with 11 bases between. Germline V CDR1 and CDR2: SGDLS, YYNGEE. The CDR3 covers 14 residues.